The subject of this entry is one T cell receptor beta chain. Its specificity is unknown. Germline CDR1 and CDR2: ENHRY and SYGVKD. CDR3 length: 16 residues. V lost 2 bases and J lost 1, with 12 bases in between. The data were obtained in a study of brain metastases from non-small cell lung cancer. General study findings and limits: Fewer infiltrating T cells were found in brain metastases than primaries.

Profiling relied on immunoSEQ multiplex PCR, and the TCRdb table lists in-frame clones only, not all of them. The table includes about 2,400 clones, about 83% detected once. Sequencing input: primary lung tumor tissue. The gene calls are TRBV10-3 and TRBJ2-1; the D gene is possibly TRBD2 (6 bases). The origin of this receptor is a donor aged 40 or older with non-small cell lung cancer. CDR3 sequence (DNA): TGTGCCATCAGTGAGGCTAGCGACCTTTCCTACAATGAGCAGTTCTTC. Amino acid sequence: CAISEASDLSYNEQFF.